This TCR beta chain was identified during a study of T cells in Graves' hyperthyroidism and ophthalmopathy. Background on the study: Blood was drawn when the patient was first diagnosed and still untreated.

The PBMCs had their origin in less than 13 ml of fresh peripheral blood. This CDR3 region has 14 residues. Per germline, CDR1 MDHEN and CDR2 SYDVKM. After removal of 4 bases from V and 1 base from J, the junction contained 2 bases not matched to a gene. Researchers amplified the TCR beta CDR3 regions from RNA transcripts. RT-PCR in the first round (using the HTBI primer set) targeted the TCR CDR3. TCRdb analysed the multiplex PCR reads with MiXCR anew, one entry per CDR3 protein. The top ten hold around 7.7% of the sample, which has roughly 750,000 distinct CDR3 sequences, approximately 16% seen once. This clonotype was recorded at least ten times.

The TCR originated in a man aged 18-30 years with Graves' hyperthyroidism. Material for sequencing was blood. This chain joins TRBV28 and TRBJ2-7; 9 bases fit TRBD1. DNA of the CDR3: TGTGCCAGCAGTTGGGGGACAGGGTCCTACGAGCAGTACTTC. It codes for CASSWGTGSYEQYF.